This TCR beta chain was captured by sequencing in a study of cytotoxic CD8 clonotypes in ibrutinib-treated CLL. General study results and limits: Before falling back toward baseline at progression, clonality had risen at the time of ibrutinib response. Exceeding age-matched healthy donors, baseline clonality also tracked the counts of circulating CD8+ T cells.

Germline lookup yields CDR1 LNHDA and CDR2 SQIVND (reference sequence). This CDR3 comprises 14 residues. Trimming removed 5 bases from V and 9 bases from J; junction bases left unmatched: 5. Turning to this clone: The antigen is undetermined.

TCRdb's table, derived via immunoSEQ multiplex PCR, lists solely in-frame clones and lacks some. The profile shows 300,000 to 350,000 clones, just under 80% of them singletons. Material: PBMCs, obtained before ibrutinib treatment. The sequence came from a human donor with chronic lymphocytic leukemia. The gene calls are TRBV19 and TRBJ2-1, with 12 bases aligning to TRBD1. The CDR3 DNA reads TGTGCCAGTAGTTCCGGGACAGGGGGCTTTGAGCAGTTCTTC. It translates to CASSSGTGGFEQFF.